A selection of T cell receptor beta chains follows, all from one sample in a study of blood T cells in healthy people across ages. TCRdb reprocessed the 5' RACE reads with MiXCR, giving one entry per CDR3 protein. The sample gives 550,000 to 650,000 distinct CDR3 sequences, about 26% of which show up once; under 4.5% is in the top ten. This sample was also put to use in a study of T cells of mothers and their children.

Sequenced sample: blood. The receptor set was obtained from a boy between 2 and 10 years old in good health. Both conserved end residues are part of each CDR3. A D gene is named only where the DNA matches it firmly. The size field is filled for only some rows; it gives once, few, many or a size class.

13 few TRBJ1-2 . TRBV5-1 CASSDPGLEGYTF TGCGCCAGCAGCGACCCGGGCCTTGAGGGCTACACCTTC
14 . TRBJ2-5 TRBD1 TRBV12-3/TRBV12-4 CASTITGGQETQYF TGTGCCAGCACTATTACAGGGGGCCAAGAGACCCAGTACTTC
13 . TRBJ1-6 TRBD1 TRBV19 CASLGTGGLPLHF TGTGCCAGCCTCGGGACAGGGGGTCTCCCCCTCCACTTT
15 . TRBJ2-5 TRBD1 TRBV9 CASSPRDSLKETQYF TGTGCCAGCAGCCCCCGGGACAGCTTGAAAGAGACCCAGTACTTC
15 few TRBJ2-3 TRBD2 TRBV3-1 CASSRLADNTDTQYF TGTGCCAGCAGTCGACTAGCGGACAACACAGATACGCAGTATTTT
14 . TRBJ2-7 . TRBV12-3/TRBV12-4 CAGSLGGNTYEQYF TGTGCCGGCAGTTTGGGCGGGAATACCTACGAGCAGTACTTC
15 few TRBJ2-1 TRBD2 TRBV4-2 CASSQGLAGGYEQFF TGTGCCAGCAGCCAAGGGCTAGCGGGGGGATATGAGCAGTTCTTC
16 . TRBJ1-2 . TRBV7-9 CASSSQIQGPTLGYTF TGTGCCAGCAGCTCCCAGATACAGGGCCCGACACTTGGCTACACCTTC
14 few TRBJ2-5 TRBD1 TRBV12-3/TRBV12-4 CASSFAGGQETQYF TGTGCCAGCAGTTTCGCAGGGGGCCAAGAGACCCAGTACTTC
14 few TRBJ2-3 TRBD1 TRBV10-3 CAIRSDRGIYTQYF TGTGCCATCAGAAGCGACAGGGGAATTTATACGCAGTATTTT
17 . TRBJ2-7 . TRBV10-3 CAISEAWSADSSYEQYF TGTGCCATCAGTGAAGCTTGGTCCGCGGATAGCTCCTACGAGCAGTACTTC
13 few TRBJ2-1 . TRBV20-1 CSLTGSSYNEQFF TGCAGTCTTACAGGGAGCTCCTACAATGAGCAGTTCTTC
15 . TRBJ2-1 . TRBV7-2 CASSPGREALNEQFF TGTGCCAGCAGCCCGGGACGAGAGGCCCTCAATGAGCAGTTCTTC
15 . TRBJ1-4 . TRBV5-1 CASSLRGELNEKLFF TGCGCCAGCAGCCTTCGGGGGGAGCTGAATGAAAAACTGTTTTTT
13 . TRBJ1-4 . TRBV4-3 CASSQDFSEKLFF TGCGCCAGCAGCCAAGATTTCTCGGAAAAACTGTTTTTT
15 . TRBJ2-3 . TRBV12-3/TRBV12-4 CASSLYLRNTDTQYF TGTGCCAGCAGTTTATATCTCAGGAACACAGATACGCAGTATTTT
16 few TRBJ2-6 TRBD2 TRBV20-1 CSATSGGASGANVLTF TGCAGTGCGACCAGCGGGGGGGCTTCTGGGGCCAACGTCCTGACTTTC
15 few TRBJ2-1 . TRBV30 CAWIGVSSPGNEQFF TGTGCCTGGATAGGCGTCAGCTCACCAGGCAATGAGCAGTTCTTC
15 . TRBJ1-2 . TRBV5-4 CASSKFPPENYGYTF TGTGCCAGCAGCAAGTTTCCTCCCGAGAACTATGGCTACACCTTC
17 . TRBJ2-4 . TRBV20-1 CSAGTTGQALAKNIQYF TGCAGTGCTGGGACTACAGGACAGGCCTTAGCCAAAAACATTCAGTACTTC
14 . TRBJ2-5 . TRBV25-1 CASSESAGARRQYF TGTGCCAGCAGTGAATCTGCGGGGGCGCGCCGCCAGTACTTC
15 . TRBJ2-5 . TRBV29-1 CSVDPEGRGLETQYF TGCAGCGTGGACCCAGAGGGGAGGGGGCTTGAGACCCAGTACTTC
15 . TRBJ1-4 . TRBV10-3 CATQRTLLGNEKLFF TGTGCCACCCAGAGGACACTACTAGGGAATGAAAAACTGTTTTTT
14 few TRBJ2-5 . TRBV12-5 CASGLGLLQETQYF TGTGCTAGTGGTCTCGGACTGCTCCAAGAGACCCAGTACTTC
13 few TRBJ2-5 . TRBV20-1 CSARDPLKETQYF TGCAGTGCTAGAGATCCCCTAAAAGAGACCCAGTACTTC
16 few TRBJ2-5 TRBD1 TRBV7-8 CASSLESPGGLKTQYF TGTGCCAGCAGCTTAGAGAGTCCAGGGGGCTTAAAGACCCAGTACTTC
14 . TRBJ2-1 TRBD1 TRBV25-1 CASSGQGTKNEQFF TGTGCCAGCAGTGGACAGGGGACGAAGAATGAGCAGTTCTTC
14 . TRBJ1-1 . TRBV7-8 CASSPGGIDTEAFF TGTGCCAGCAGCCCCGGGGGTATAGACACTGAAGCTTTCTTT
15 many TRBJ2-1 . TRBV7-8 CASSLERGGGNEQFF TGTGCCAGCAGCTTAGAGAGGGGTGGAGGCAATGAGCAGTTCTTC
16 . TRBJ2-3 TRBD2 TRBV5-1 CASSLATSGPTDTQYF TGCGCCAGCAGCTTGGCCACTAGCGGTCCCACAGATACGCAGTATTTT
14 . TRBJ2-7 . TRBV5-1 CASSVIRGVGEQYF TGCGCCAGCAGCGTTATTAGGGGGGTTGGCGAGCAGTACTTC
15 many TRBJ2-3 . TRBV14 CASSQARLPTDTQYF TGTGCCAGCAGCCAAGCGAGGCTCCCCACGGATACGCAGTATTTT
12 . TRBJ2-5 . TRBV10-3 CATSQGRETQYF TGTGCCACGTCACAGGGACGGGAGACCCAGTACTTC
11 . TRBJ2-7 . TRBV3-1 CASSQGAQQYF TGTGCCAGCAGCCAGGGGGCACAGCAGTACTTC
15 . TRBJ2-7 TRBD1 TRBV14 CASSQGTGPPYEQYF TGTGCCAGCAGCCAAGGGACAGGGCCCCCCTACGAGCAGTACTTC
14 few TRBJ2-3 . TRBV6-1 CASSEQQWTDTQYF TGTGCCAGCAGTGAGCAGCAATGGACGGATACGCAGTATTTT
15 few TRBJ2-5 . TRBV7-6 CASSLANRVVETQYF TGTGCCAGCAGCTTAGCGAACAGGGTGGTAGAGACCCAGTACTTC
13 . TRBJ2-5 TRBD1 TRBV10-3 CATGQANQETQYF TGTGCCACCGGACAGGCGAACCAAGAGACCCAGTACTTC
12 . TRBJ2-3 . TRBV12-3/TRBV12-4 CAARDSTDTQYF TGTGCCGCCCGCGATAGTACAGATACGCAGTATTTT
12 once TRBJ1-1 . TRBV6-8 CAGSSSNTEAFF TGTGCCGGCAGTTCATCGAACACTGAAGCTTTCTTT
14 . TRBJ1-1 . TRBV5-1 CASAPDSYLPEAFF TGCGCCAGCGCCCCGGACAGTTACTTACCTGAAGCTTTCTTT
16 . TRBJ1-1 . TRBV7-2 CASSLTPSTGTAEAFF TGTGCCAGCAGCTTAACCCCCTCAACAGGGACCGCTGAAGCTTTCTTT
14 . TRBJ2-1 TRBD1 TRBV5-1 CASSPQGQRNEQFF TGCGCCAGCAGCCCTCAGGGACAGCGAAATGAGCAGTTCTTC
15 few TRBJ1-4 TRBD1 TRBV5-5 CASRTSGTGLEKLFF TGTGCCAGCAGGACTTCCGGGACAGGGCTTGAAAAACTGTTTTTT